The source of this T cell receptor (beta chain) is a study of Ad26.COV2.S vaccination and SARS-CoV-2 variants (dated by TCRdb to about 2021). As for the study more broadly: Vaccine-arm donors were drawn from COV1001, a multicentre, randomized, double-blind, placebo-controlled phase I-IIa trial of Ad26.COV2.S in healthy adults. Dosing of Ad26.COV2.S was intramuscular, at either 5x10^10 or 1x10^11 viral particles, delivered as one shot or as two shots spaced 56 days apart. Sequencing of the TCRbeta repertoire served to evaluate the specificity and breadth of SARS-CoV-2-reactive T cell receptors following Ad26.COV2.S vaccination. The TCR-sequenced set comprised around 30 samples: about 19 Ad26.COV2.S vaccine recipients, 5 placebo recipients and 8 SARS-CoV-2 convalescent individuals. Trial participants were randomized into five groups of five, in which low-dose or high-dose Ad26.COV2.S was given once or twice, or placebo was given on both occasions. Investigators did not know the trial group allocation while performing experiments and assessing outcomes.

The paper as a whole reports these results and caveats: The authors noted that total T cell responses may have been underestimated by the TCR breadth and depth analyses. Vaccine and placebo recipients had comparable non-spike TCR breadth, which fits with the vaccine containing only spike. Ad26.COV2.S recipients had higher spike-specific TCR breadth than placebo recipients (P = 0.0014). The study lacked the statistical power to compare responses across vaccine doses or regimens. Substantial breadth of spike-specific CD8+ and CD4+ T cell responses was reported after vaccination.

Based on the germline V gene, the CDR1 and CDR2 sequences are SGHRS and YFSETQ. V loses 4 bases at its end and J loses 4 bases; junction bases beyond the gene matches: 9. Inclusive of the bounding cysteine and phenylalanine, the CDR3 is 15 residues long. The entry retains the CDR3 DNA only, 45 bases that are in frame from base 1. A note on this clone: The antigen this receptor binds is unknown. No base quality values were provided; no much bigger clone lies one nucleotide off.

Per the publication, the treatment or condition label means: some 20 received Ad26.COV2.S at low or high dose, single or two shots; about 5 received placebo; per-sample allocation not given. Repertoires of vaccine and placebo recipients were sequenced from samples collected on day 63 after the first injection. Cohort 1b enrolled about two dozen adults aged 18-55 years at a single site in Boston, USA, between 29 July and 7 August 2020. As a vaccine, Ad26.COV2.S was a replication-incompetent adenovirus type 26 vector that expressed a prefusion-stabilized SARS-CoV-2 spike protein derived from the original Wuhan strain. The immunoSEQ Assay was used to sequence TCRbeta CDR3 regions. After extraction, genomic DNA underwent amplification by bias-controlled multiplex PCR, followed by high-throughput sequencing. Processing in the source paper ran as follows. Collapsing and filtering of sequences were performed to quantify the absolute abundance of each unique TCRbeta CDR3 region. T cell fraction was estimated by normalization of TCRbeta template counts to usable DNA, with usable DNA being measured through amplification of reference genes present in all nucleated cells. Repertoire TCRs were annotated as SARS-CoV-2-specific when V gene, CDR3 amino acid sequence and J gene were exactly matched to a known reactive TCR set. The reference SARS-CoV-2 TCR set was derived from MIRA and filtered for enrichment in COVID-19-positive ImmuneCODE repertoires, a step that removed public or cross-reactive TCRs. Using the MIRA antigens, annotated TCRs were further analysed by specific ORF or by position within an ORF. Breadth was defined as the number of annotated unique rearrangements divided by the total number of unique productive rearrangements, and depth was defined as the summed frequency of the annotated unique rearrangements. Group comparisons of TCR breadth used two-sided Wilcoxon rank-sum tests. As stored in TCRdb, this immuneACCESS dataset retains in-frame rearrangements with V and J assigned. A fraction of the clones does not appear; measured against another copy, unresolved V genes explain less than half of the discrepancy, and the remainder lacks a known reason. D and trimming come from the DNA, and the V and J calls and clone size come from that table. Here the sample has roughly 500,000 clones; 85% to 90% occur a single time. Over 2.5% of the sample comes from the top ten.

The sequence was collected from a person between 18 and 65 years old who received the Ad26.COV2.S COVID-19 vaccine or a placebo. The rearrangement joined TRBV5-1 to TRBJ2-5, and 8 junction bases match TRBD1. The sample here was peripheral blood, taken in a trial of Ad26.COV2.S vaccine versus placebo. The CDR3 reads CASSRQGAVGETQYF. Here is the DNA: TGCGCCAGCAGCCGCCAGGGGGCTGTGGGAGAGACCCAGTACTTC.